The 11 T cell receptor beta chains given below trace back to one sample, sequenced in a study of T-cell memory formation after mild COVID-19. TCRdb passed the 5' RACE reads through MiXCR, listing each CDR3 protein once. The sample contains a few hundred thousand distinct CDR3 sequences, roughly 25% of which appear only once. Input material: PBMCs or a T cell subset sorted from them (not recorded which). All receptors come from an adult woman who had mild COVID-19 (a few samples of this study predate the infection). Cell type and time point are not known.

The chain links TRBV19 to TRBJ1-1, with D hard to call. V was shortened by 10 bases and J by 4 bases, with 13 bases between the two germline ends. The length of the CDR3 is 12 residues. CDR1 LNHDA and CDR2 SQIVND come from the germline V gene (reference sequence). Written as DNA, the CDR3 is TGTGCCAACCCCCCGGCGCGCACTGAAGCTTTCTTT. Protein sequence: CANPPARTEAFF. Full variable domain (missing parts from reference TRBV19 and TRBJ1-1): DGGITQSPKYLFRKEGQNVTLSCEQNLNHDAMYWYRQDPGQGLRLIYYSQIVNDFQKGDIAEGYSVSREKKESFPLTVTSAQKNPTAFYLCANPPARTEAFFGQGTRLTVV.

This clonotype was seen more than once but under ten times. The genes are TRBV7-3 and TRBJ2-5; the match to TRBD2 covers 9 bases. Germline lookup yields CDR1 SGHTA and CDR2 FQGTGA. V lost 5 bases to trimming and J lost 4 bases; unmatched junction nucleotides: 8. The CDR3 sequence is 15 residues long. CDR3 loop: CASSLTSGLGETQYF. DNA for the CDR3: TGTGCCAGCAGCCTGACTAGCGGTCTGGGAGAGACCCAGTACTTC.

V usage is TRBV12-3 or TRBV12-4 and J usage is TRBJ2-1, with D hard to call. Deletions cut 5 bases from V and 9 bases from J, with 5 bases between. The CDR3 sequence is 10 residues long. Written as DNA, the CDR3 is TGTGCCAGCAGTAGCGCTGAGCAGTTCTTC. Residues: CASSSAEQFF.

J is TRBJ2-1 and V is TRBV7-3; D might be TRBD1 (6 bases). Trimming took off 2 bases at V and 9 bases at J, with 17 bases between the two ends. The CDR3 extends over 15 amino acids. The V gene's germline CDR1 is SGHTA and CDR2 FQGTGA. The DNA of the CDR3 is TGTGCCAGCAGCTTAGGAGTGGGGGCCGAGGGTGAGCAGTTCTTC. It is translated as CASSLGVGAEGEQFF.

This chain uses TRBV5-1 with TRBJ1-1, with D perhaps TRBD1 (5 bases). Trimming took off 0 bases at V and 3 bases at J, with 12 bases between the two ends. Looked up from germline, CDR1 is SGHRS and CDR2 is YFSETQ. This CDR3 is 15 amino acids long. CDR3 in DNA: TGCGCCAGCAGCTTGGAGCCGAACAGGTACACTGAAGCTTTCTTT. This gives the protein CASSLEPNRYTEAFF.

This clonotype was observed a few times. The V gene is TRBV5-1, the J gene TRBJ2-7; 10 bases fit TRBD2. Germline values: CDR1 SGHRS, CDR2 YFSETQ. V lost 3 bases and J lost 4; bases outside the gene matches: 16. This CDR3 contains 18 residues. The CDR3 nucleotides read TGCGCCAGCAGCTCGACGCGACTGAGCGGGAGGGCCACGTACGAGCAGTACTTC. It codes for CASSSTRLSGRATYEQYF.

This sequence joins TRBV5-3 and TRBJ2-1; D is perhaps TRBD2 (6 bases). TRBV5-3 is filed as an ORF, its function uncertain. V gave up 2 bases and J gave up 7 bases, with 16 bases separating them. The CDR3 is 15 residues long. CDR3 bases: TGTGCCAGAAGCTTAGGTCTATCGGCGGGGAATGAGCAGTTCTTC. This translates into CARSLGLSAGNEQFF.

This clonotype was observed a few times. The chain joins TRBV6-5 to TRBJ2-6, with 10 bases identical to TRBD1. This CDR3 region has 17 residues. Germline V CDR1 and CDR2: MNHEY, SVGAGI. V shed 8 bases and J 1 base; nucleotides not matched to a gene: 8. CDR3 nucleotides: TGTGCCAGCCTCGGACAGGGGGAATCGTCTGGGGCCAACGTCCTGACTTTC. As protein: CASLGQGESSGANVLTF.

The CDR3: CATSPTSGETEAFF. As DNA, the CDR3 is TGTGCCACCAGTCCAACGAGTGGGGAAACTGAAGCTTTCTTT. The chain employs TRBV15 and TRBJ1-1; D remains ambiguous. The CDR3 is made up of 14 amino acids. V lost 6 bases to trimming and J lost 5 bases, with 16 bases between them. Germline assignment: CDR1 LNHNV and CDR2 YYDKDF (reference sequence).

This clonotype was counted many times. The chain employs TRBV12-3 or TRBV12-4 and TRBJ1-2, with D uncertain. The CDR3 sequence is 13 residues long. Between the trimmed V and J ends, which lost 6 bases and 8 bases, there was a span of 16 bases. The CDR3 sequence is CASSHGLLSGYTF. CDR3 in DNA: TGTGCCAGCAGCCACGGACTGTTAAGCGGCTACACCTTC.

The chain links TRBV20-1 to TRBJ2-1, with 9 bases identical to TRBD2. V gave up 0 bases and J gave up 4 bases; unmatched junction bases: 4. The germline V gene encodes CDR1 DFQATT and CDR2 SNEGSKA (reference sequence). CDR3 size: 15 residues. This CDR3 reads CSARDWLAGYNEQFF. The CDR3 bases are TGCAGTGCTAGAGATTGGCTAGCGGGATACAATGAGCAGTTCTTC.